This is a list of T cell receptor beta chains from one sample in a study of patients and donors after allogeneic stem cell transplantation. TCRdb re-analysed the RT-PCR reads in MiXCR, keeping a single row per CDR3 protein. The sample lists over 150,000 distinct CDR3 sequences; approximately 31% were seen once. The sequencing sample was made of blood, either unsorted or a sorted T cell fraction (not recorded which). Source of these receptors: a human donor who was either an allogeneic HSCT recipient or a stem cell or donor lymphocyte infusion donor (not recorded which). It is not recorded whose cells these are; they may come from a transplant donor. The CDR3 runs from the conserved cysteine through the conserved F or W. The order of the fields is J gene, V gene, D gene, clone size, CDR3 protein, CDR3 DNA. The D gene is left open where the match is weak. The size entry is marked missing in some rows and otherwise reads once, few, many or a size class.

TRBJ1-6 | TRBV27 | - | - | CASKRGTTLESSYNSPLHF | TGTGCCAGCAAGAGGGGGACTACTTTAGAAAGCTCCTATAATTCACCCCTCCACTTT
TRBJ2-1 | TRBV10-3 | TRBD1 | - | CAIRGQGAYNEQFF | TGTGCCATCCGGGGACAGGGGGCCTACAATGAGCAGTTCTTC
TRBJ2-7 | TRBV12-3/TRBV12-4 | - | - | CASSLAVQVSSYEQYF | TGTGCCAGCAGTTTAGCGGTACAGGTCAGCTCCTACGAGCAGTACTTC
TRBJ1-2 | TRBV5-1 | TRBD1 | many | CASSPTGADYGYTF | TGCGCCAGCAGCCCGACAGGGGCGGACTATGGCTACACCTTC
TRBJ2-3 | TRBV7-9 | - | - | CASSPPTPARATDTQYF | TGTGCCAGCAGCCCACCCACCCCCGCCAGGGCCACAGATACGCAGTATTTT
TRBJ2-3 | TRBV7-2 | TRBD2 | - | CAGGAGGVDTQYF | TGTGCCGGAGGAGCGGGAGGGGTAGATACGCAGTATTTT
TRBJ1-5 | TRBV7-2 | - | many | CASSLVPWGQPQHF | TGTGCCAGCAGCTTAGTGCCCTGGGGTCAGCCCCAGCATTTT
TRBJ1-5 | TRBV5-1 | TRBD1 | few | CASSLQGAEQPQHF | TGCGCCAGCAGCCTACAGGGGGCGGAACAGCCCCAGCATTTT
TRBJ2-3 | TRBV6-6 | - | few | CASILGYTDTQYF | TGTGCCAGCATCCTCGGGTACACAGATACGCAGTATTTT
TRBJ1-6 | TRBV6-5 | - | few | CASSSQGLGSPLHF | TGTGCCAGCAGTTCACAGGGACTCGGCTCACCCCTCCACTTT
TRBJ2-5 | TRBV5-1 | - | - | CASSRPTQETQYF | TGCGCCAGCAGCCGTCCAACTCAAGAGACCCAGTACTTC
TRBJ2-7 | TRBV15 | - | few | CATSRGLSPATSYEQYF | TGTGCCACCAGCAGAGGACTTTCACCTGCGACCTCCTACGAGCAGTACTTC
TRBJ2-1 | TRBV4-3 | TRBD2 | - | CASSRSSGRRNEQFF | TGCGCCAGCAGCCGCTCTAGCGGGAGAAGGAATGAGCAGTTCTTC
TRBJ2-2 | TRBV30 | TRBD1 | - | CAWGQGTGELFF | TGTGCCTGGGGACAGGGTACCGGGGAGCTGTTTTTT
TRBJ2-7 | TRBV5-1 | - | - | CASSSTEREQYF | TGCGCCAGCAGCTCCACGGAGCGCGAGCAGTACTTC
TRBJ2-4 | TRBV4-3 | - | - | CASSPRRGNIQYF | TGCGCCAGCAGCCCGAGGCGCGGAAACATTCAGTACTTC
TRBJ2-5 | TRBV12-3/TRBV12-4 | TRBD1 | - | CASRQGSIKTQYF | TGTGCCAGCAGACAGGGGTCGATAAAGACCCAGTACTTC
TRBJ2-2 | TRBV7-6 | TRBD1 | - | CASSYPTGGTNTGELFF | TGTGCCAGCAGCTACCCCACAGGGGGAACGAACACCGGGGAGCTGTTTTTT
TRBJ2-5 | TRBV10-3 | TRBD2 | many | CAISDWTRDETQYF | TGTGCCATCAGTGATTGGACTAGGGACGAGACCCAGTACTTC
TRBJ2-7 | TRBV20-1 | TRBD2 | - | CRVAGGAEQYF | TGCAGAGTAGCGGGAGGAGCCGAGCAGTACTTC
TRBJ1-1 | TRBV28 | - | many | CASRFPTRVQGEAFF | TGTGCCAGCCGGTTTCCGACGAGAGTCCAGGGGGAAGCTTTCTTT
TRBJ2-7 | TRBV12-3/TRBV12-4 | - | - | CTSSLGLLSYEQYF | TGTACCAGCAGTTTAGGGCTCCTCTCCTACGAGCAGTACTTC
TRBJ1-5 | TRBV7-2 | - | - | CASSFGGMGNQPQHF | TGTGCCAGCAGCTTCGGGGGCATGGGCAATCAGCCCCAGCATTTT
TRBJ2-7 | TRBV11-1 | - | - | CASSFQFEQYF | TGTGCCAGCAGCTTTCAATTCGAGCAGTACTTC
TRBJ2-7 | TRBV27 | TRBD2 | few | CASSSKRGGFSYEQYF | TGTGCCAGCAGTTCTAAGCGGGGTGGATTCTCCTACGAGCAGTACTTC
TRBJ1-6 | TRBV7-2 | - | - | CASSRPGGFHGNSPLHF | TGTGCCAGCAGTCGTCCTGGGGGGTTCCATGGTAATTCACCCCTCCACTTT
TRBJ1-6 | TRBV10-3 | TRBD1 | many | CATVDRGDSPLHF | TGTGCCACCGTGGACAGGGGGGATTCACCCCTCCACTTT
TRBJ2-2 | TRBV4-3 | TRBD1 | - | CASSHVQGAGTGELFF | TGCGCCAGCAGCCATGTACAGGGGGCGGGCACCGGGGAGCTGTTTTTT